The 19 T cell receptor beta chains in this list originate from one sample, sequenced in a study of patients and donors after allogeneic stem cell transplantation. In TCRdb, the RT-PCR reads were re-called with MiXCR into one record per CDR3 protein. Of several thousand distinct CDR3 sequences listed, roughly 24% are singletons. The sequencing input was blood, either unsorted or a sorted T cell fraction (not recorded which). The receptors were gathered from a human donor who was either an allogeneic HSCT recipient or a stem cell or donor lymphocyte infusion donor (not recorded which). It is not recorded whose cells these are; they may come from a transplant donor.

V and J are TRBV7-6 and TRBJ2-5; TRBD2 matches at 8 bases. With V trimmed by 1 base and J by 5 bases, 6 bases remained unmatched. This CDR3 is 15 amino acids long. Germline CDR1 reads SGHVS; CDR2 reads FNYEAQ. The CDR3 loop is CASSLVTSGGETQYF. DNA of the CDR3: TGTGCCAGCAGCTTAGTAACTAGCGGCGGGGAGACCCAGTACTTC.

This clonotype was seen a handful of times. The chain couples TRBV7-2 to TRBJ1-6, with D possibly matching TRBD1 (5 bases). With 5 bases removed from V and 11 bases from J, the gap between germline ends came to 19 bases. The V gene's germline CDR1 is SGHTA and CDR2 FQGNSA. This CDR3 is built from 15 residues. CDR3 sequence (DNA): TGTGCCAGCAGCCAAACGCAGGGTCACCATACACCCCTCCACTTT. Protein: CASSQTQGHHTPLHF.

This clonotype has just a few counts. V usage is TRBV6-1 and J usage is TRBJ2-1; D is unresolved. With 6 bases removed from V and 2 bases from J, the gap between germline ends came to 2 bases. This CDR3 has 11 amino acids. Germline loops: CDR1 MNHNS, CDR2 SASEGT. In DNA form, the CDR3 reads TGTGCCAGCAGGGCCTACAATGAGCAGTTCTTC. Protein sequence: CASRAYNEQFF.

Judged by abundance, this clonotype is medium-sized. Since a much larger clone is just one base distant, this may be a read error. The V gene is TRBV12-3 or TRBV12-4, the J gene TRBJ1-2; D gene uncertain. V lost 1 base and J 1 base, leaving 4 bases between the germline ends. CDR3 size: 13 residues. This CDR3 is CASSLVNNYGYTF. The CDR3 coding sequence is TGTGCCAGCAGTTTAGTAAATAACTATGGCTACACCTTC.

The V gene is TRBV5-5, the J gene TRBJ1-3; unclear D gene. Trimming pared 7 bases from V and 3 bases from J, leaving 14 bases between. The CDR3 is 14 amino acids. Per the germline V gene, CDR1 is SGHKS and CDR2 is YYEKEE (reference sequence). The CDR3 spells CASEPSGSGNTIYF. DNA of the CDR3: TGTGCCAGCGAGCCCAGCGGGAGTGGAAACACCATATATTTT. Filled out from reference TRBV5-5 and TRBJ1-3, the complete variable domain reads DAGVTQSPTHLIKTRGQQVTLRCSPISGHKSVSWYQQVLGQGPQFIFQYYEKEERGRGNFPDRFSARQFPNYSSELNVNALLLGDSALYLCASEPSGSGNTIYFGEGSWLTVV.

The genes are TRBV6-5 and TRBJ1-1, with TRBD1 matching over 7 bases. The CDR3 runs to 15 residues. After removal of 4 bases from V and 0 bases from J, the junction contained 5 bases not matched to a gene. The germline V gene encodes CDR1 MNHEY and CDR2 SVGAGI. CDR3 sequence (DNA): TGTGCCAGCAGTTTCGACAGGGAAATGAACACTGAAGCTTTCTTT. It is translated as CASSFDREMNTEAFF.

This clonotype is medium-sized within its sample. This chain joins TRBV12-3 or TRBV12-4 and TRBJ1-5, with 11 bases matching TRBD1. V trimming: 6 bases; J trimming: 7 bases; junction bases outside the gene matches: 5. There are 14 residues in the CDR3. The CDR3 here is CASRGQGDGQPQHF. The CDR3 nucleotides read TGTGCCAGCAGGGGACAGGGGGACGGACAGCCCCAGCATTTT.

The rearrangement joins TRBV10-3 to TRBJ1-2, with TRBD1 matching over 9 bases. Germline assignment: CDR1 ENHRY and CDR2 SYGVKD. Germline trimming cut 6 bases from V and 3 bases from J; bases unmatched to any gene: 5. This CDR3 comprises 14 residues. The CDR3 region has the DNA TGTGCCATCAGACAGGGGGCCTTGGACTATGGCTACACCTTC. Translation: CAIRQGALDYGYTF.

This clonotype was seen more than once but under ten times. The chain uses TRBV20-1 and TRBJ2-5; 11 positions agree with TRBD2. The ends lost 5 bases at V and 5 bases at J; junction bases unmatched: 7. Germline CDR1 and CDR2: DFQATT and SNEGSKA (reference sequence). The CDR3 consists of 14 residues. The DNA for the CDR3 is TGCAGTGCTGGTCCTAGCGGGGGGTGGGAGACCCAGTACTTC. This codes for CSAGPSGGWETQYF.

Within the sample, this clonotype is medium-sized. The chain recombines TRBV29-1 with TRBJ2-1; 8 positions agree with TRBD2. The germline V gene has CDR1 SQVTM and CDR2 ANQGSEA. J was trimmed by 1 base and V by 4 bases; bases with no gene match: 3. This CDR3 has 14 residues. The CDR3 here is CSVVREESYNEQFF. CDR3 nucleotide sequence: TGCAGCGTTGTGCGGGAGGAGTCCTACAATGAGCAGTTCTTC.

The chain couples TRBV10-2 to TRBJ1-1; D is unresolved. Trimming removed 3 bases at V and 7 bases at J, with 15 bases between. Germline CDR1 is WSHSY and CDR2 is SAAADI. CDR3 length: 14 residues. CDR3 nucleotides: TGCGCCAGCAGTGAACGTGCACAGCGACTTGAAGCTTTCTTT. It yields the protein CASSERAQRLEAFF.

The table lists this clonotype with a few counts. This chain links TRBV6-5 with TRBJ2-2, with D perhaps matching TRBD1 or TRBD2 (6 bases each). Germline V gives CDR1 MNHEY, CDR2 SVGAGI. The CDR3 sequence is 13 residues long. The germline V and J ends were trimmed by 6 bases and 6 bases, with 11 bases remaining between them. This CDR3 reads CASSTGAAGELFF. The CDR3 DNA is TGTGCCAGCAGCACGGGGGCGGCCGGGGAGCTGTTTTTT.

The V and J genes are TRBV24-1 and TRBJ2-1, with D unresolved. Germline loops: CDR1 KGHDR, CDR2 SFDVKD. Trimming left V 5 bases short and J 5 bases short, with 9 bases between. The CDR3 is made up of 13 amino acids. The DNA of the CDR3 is TGTGCCACCAGTGCTCCCACAGACAATGAGCAGTTCTTC. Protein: CATSAPTDNEQFF.

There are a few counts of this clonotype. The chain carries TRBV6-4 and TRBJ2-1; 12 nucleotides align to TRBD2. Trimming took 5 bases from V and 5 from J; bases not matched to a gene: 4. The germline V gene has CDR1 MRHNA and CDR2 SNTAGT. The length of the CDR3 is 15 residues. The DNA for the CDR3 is TGTGCCAGCAGTCCCACTAGCGGGGGGCACAATGAGCAGTTCTTC. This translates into CASSPTSGGHNEQFF.

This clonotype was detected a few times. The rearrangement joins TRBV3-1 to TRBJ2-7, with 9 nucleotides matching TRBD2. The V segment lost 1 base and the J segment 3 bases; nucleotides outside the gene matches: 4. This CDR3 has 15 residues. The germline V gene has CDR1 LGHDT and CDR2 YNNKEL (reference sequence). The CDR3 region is CASSQVRTSDYEQYF. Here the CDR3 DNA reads TGTGCCAGCAGCCAAGTCAGGACTAGCGACTACGAGCAGTACTTC.

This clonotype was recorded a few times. Written as DNA, the CDR3 is TGCGCCAGCAGGACTAGCGCTGAGACCCAGTACTTC. Translation: CASRTSAETQYF. J is TRBJ2-5 and V is TRBV10-2; 8 nucleotides match TRBD2. V gave up 6 bases and J gave up 5 bases; unmatched junction bases: 2. The CDR3 is 12 residues long. Germline CDR1 and CDR2: WSHSY and SAAADI.

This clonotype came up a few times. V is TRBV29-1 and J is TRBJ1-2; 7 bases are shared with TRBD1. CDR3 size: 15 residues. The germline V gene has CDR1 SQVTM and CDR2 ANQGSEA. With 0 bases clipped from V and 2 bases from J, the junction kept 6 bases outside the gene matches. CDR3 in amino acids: CSVEDEGGENYGYTF. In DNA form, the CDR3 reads TGCAGCGTTGAAGATGAAGGGGGCGAGAACTATGGCTACACCTTC.

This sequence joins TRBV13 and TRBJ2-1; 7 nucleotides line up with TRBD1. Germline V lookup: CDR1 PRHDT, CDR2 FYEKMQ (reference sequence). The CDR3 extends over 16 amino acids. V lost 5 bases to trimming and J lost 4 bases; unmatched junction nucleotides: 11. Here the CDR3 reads CASSTAGDSLYNEQFF. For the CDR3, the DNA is TGTGCCAGCAGCACTGCCGGGGACAGCCTGTACAATGAGCAGTTCTTC.

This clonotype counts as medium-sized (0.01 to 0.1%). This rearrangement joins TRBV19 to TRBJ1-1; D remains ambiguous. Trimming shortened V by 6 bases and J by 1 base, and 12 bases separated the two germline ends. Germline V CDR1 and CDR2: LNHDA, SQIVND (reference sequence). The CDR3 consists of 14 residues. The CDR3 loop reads CASRTGSTNTEAFF. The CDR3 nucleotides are TGTGCCAGTAGGACGGGCAGCACGAACACTGAAGCTTTCTTT.